Following are 27 T cell receptor beta chains from one sample sequenced in a study of cytomegalovirus exposure and HLA in healthy donors. 60 Vbeta and 13 Jbeta primers were used in PCR. This table comes from immunoSEQ multiplex PCR, and its TCRdb copy is limited to in-frame clones, with some not included. This table holds approximately 130,000 clones, roughly 82% found once. Sample: PBMCs. Receptor source: a man younger than 30 in good health and CMV-seropositive.

This chain joins TRBV28 and TRBJ2-1; D may be TRBD2 (6 bases). V dropped 4 bases and J dropped 6 bases, with 16 bases sitting between them. The CDR3 loop spans 15 amino acids. Looked up from germline, CDR1 is MDHEN and CDR2 is SYDVKM. This CDR3 is CASSYGRDSSNEQFF. CDR3 DNA sequence: TGTGCCAGCAGTTATGGAAGGGACTCAAGCAATGAGCAGTTCTTC.

This clone was observed a handful of times. The chain combines TRBV27 with TRBJ1-5; D is uncertain. The ends were cut back, 3 bases at V and 9 bases at J, with 9 bases in the middle. This CDR3 has 12 residues. The germline V gene has CDR1 MNHEY and CDR2 SMNVEV (reference sequence). The CDR3 here is CASSFRSGPQHF. The CDR3 nucleotides read TGTGCCAGCAGTTTTCGGAGCGGGCCCCAGCATTTT.

This clone came up a few times. This rearrangement joins TRBV5-6 to TRBJ2-2, with unresolved D. The V gene's germline CDR1 is SGHDT and CDR2 YYEEEE. The CDR3 runs 12 residues. The V and J ends lost 1 base and 7 bases respectively, with 5 bases between them. CDR3 DNA: TGTGCCAGCAGCTTGTCGTTCGGGGAGCTGTTTTTT. Translating it yields CASSLSFGELFF.

This clone was counted only a few times. This chain joins TRBV7-6 and TRBJ2-7, with D possibly being TRBD1 (5 bases). CDR1 and CDR2 (germline): SGHVS, FNYEAQ. Trimming stripped 4 bases from V and 7 bases from J, with 11 bases between. CDR3 size: 12 residues. CDR3 amino acids: CASSWQGGEQYF. The CDR3 DNA reads as TGTGCCAGCAGCTGGCAGGGCGGTGAGCAGTACTTC.

The chain links TRBV5-1 to TRBJ2-3; possibly TRBD1 for D (6 bases). There are 13 residues in the CDR3. Germline V gene data show CDR1 as SGHRS and CDR2 as YFSETQ. Trimming took off 3 bases at V and 3 bases at J, with 8 bases between the two ends. CDR3 sequence reads: CASSYRVTDTQYF. In DNA, the CDR3 is TGCGCCAGCAGCTACAGGGTTACAGATACGCAGTATTTT.

The gene calls are TRBV9 and TRBJ2-7; TRBD2 agrees at 11 bases. Unmatched junction bases numbered 7, after V lost 2 bases and J lost 0 bases. This CDR3 spans 17 amino acids. Germline values: CDR1 SGDLS, CDR2 YYNGEE. The CDR3 bases are TGTGCCAGCAGCGTTGGACTAGCGGGTCCAAGCTCCTACGAGCAGTACTTC. Translation: CASSVGLAGPSSYEQYF.

A few counts support this clone. V gene TRBV5-6 combines with J gene TRBJ1-6, with 7 nucleotides matching TRBD1. The germline CDR1 and CDR2 sequences are SGHDT and YYEEEE. V gave up 1 base and J gave up 7 bases; unmatched junction bases: 8. The CDR3 contains 16 residues. The CDR3 region has the DNA TGTGCCAGCAGCTTGCCCCCGACAGGGTTGAATTCACCCCTCCACTTT. This gives the protein CASSLPPTGLNSPLHF.

The chain joins TRBV6-1 to TRBJ1-2, with D possibly being TRBD1 (6 bases). CDR3 length equals 13 residues. The germline CDR1 and CDR2 sequences are MNHNS and SASEGT. Trimming left V 6 bases short and J 7 bases short, with 15 bases between. This CDR3 is CASSIETGSGYTF. CDR3 nucleotides: TGTGCCAGCAGCATAGAGACAGGTTCTGGCTACACCTTC.

The chain carries TRBV30 and TRBJ2-1; the match to TRBD1 covers 7 bases. V lost 0 bases to trimming and J lost 7 bases; unmatched junction nucleotides: 6. From germline, CDR1 is GTSNPN and CDR2 SVGIG (reference sequence). CDR3 length: 14 residues. The CDR3 region has the DNA TGTGCCTGGAGTGTCACAGGGGCTGGGAATGAGCAGTTCTTC. Its protein product is CAWSVTGAGNEQFF.

This clone was detected a few times. This chain uses TRBV7-9 with TRBJ2-1, with 9 bases identical to TRBD2. Germline V gives CDR1 SEHNR, CDR2 FQNEAQ (reference sequence). There are 14 residues in the CDR3. Trimming took 5 bases from V and 7 from J; bases not matched to a gene: 6. The CDR3 region is CASSVSGSRNEQFF. CDR3 nucleotides: TGTGCCAGCAGCGTTAGCGGGAGTAGGAATGAGCAGTTCTTC.

The chain is built from TRBV25-1 and TRBJ1-2; 11 bases match TRBD1. CDR1 MGHDK and CDR2 SYGVNS come from the germline V gene. The trim removed 7 bases at V and 3 bases at J, leaving 4 bases unmatched. The CDR3 sequence is 14 residues long. The CDR3, as DNA: TGTGCCAGCATGGAGGACAGGGGGCACTATGGCTACACCTTC. Its translation is CASMEDRGHYGYTF.

The J gene is TRBJ1-2, the V gene TRBV5-1; D gene unclear. V was pared by 5 bases and J by 6 bases, with 17 bases between. CDR3 size: 14 residues. CDR1 SGHRS and CDR2 YFSETQ come from the germline V gene. CDR3 region: CASSPQVDTHGYTF. The CDR3 DNA reads as TGCGCCAGCAGTCCTCAGGTGGATACGCATGGCTACACCTTC.

The chain is built from TRBV6-5 and TRBJ1-2; 7 positions agree with TRBD1. CDR1 and CDR2 (germline): MNHEY, SVGAGI. The CDR3 loop spans 15 amino acids. V shed 5 bases and J 4 bases; nucleotides not matched to a gene: 10. As DNA, the CDR3 is TGTGCCAGCAGTGCCACAGGGGCCCAGCCCTATGGCTACACCTTC. Encoded protein: CASSATGAQPYGYTF.

The chain employs TRBV6-1 and TRBJ2-6; TRBD1 is a possible D gene (5 bases). The CDR3 spans 17 residues. V was shortened by 2 bases and J by 1 base, with 12 bases between the two germline ends. Germline V gene lookup returns CDR1 MNHNS and CDR2 SASEGT. CDR3 sequence: CASSELRQSSGANVLTF. In nucleotides, the CDR3 is TGTGCCAGCAGTGAATTGAGACAGTCTTCTGGGGCCAACGTCCTGACTTTC.

On this clone: Mismatch with germline at one junction end may stem from a read error. V is TRBV9 and J is TRBJ1-5; D is unclear. The CDR3 consists of 15 residues. Germline values: CDR1 SGDLS, CDR2 YYNGEE. The CDR3 here is CASSVRVRSNQPRHF. DNA for the CDR3: TGTGCCAGCAGCGTGAGGGTAAGGAGCAATCAGCCCCGGCATTTT.

This rearrangement joins TRBV15 to TRBJ1-1, with D hard to call. The CDR3 loop spans 14 amino acids. Germline assignment: CDR1 LNHNV and CDR2 YYDKDF (reference sequence). Deletions cut 1 base from V and 1 base from J, with 7 bases between. The DNA of the CDR3 is TGTGCCACCAGCAGAGTGACACAGAACACTGAAGCTTTCTTT. Protein: CATSRVTQNTEAFF.

This clone was found a few times. The V gene is TRBV6-4, the J gene TRBJ2-1; 8 bases are a match to TRBD2. The CDR3 is made up of 14 amino acids. V was pared by 2 bases and J by 7 bases, with 4 bases of the junction left unmatched. The V gene's germline CDR1 is MRHNA and CDR2 SNTAGT. The CDR3 sequence: CASSDGPSGNEQFF. The CDR3 DNA follows: TGTGCCAGCAGTGACGGCCCTAGCGGGAATGAGCAGTTCTTC.

The gene calls are TRBV28 and TRBJ2-7; D may be TRBD1 (5 bases). CDR1 and CDR2 (germline): MDHEN, SYDVKM. CDR3 length: 13 residues. Trimming removed 5 bases from V and 2 bases from J, with 10 bases in between. CDR3 nucleotide sequence: TGTGCCAGCAGTGACAGTACCCCCTACGAGCAGTACTTC. Translation: CASSDSTPYEQYF.

V gene TRBV6-5 combines with J gene TRBJ2-2; 7 nucleotides agree with TRBD2. Germline CDR1 and CDR2: MNHEY and SVGAGI. This CDR3 contains 15 residues. V lost 2 bases, J lost 4 bases, and 4 bases stayed unmatched. The CDR3 DNA reads as TGTGCCAGCAGTTACAGCGCGGGAGTCACCGGGGAGCTGTTTTTT. Its translation is CASSYSAGVTGELFF.

This chain joins TRBV28 and TRBJ2-1; TRBD1 aligns across 10 bases. The CDR3 has 17 amino acids. After removal of 3 bases from V and 5 bases from J, the junction contained 10 bases not matched to a gene. CDR1 MDHEN and CDR2 SYDVKM come from the germline V gene. This CDR3 is CASSFYGRQGADNEQFF. DNA for the CDR3: TGTGCCAGCAGTTTTTACGGGCGACAGGGGGCTGACAATGAGCAGTTCTTC.

This clone came up once. The chain links TRBV2 to TRBJ1-5, with D tentatively TRBD1 (5 bases). The CDR3 consists of 12 residues. The V gene's germline CDR1 is SNHLY and CDR2 FYNNEI. Trimming pared 5 bases from V and 13 bases from J, leaving 15 bases between. The CDR3 DNA follows: TGTGCCAGCAGTACCACCTTAGGACATCAGCATTTT. Its translation is CASSTTLGHQHF.

This clone turned up a few times. The chain joins TRBV4-1 to TRBJ1-4; D ambiguous. Trimming left V 4 bases short and J 8 bases short, with 17 bases between. The germline gives CDR1 MGHRA, CDR2 YSYEKL. This CDR3 spans 15 amino acids. The CDR3 region is CASSPGLTLSEKLFF. CDR3 DNA sequence: TGCGCCAGCAGCCCCGGACTCACTCTCAGCGAAAAACTGTTTTTT.

This sequence joins TRBV19 and TRBJ2-1, with a tentative D call TRBD2 (6 bases). The V and J ends lost 8 bases and 3 bases respectively, with 14 bases between them. This CDR3 contains 14 residues. Germline CDR1 LNHDA, CDR2 SQIVND (reference sequence). The CDR3 reads CASSGTPIYNEQFF. In DNA form, the CDR3 reads TGTGCCAGTTCCGGGACTCCAATCTACAATGAGCAGTTCTTC.

This clone was seen once. At the DNA level, this CDR3 is encoded by other sequences in the same sample as well. CDR3 nucleotide sequence: TGTGCCAGTAGTAGGCAGAACACTGAAGCTTTCTTT. Translated, it gives CASSRQNTEAFF. The chain carries TRBV19 and TRBJ1-1; D gene unclear. Looked up from germline, CDR1 is LNHDA and CDR2 is SQIVND (reference sequence). The CDR3 totals 12 residues. V lost 4 bases, J lost 1 base, and 4 bases lay in between.

The V gene is TRBV6-5, the J gene TRBJ2-4, with no clear D. This CDR3 has 15 residues. V lost 0 bases and J lost 0, with 6 bases in between. Germline lookup yields CDR1 MNHEY and CDR2 SVGAGI. The CDR3 region is CASSYSMRAKNIQYF. The DNA for the CDR3 is TGTGCCAGCAGTTACTCGATGAGAGCCAAAAACATTCAGTACTTC.

The gene calls are TRBV15 and TRBJ1-1; tentative D call: TRBD1 (6 bases). V lost 0 bases, J lost 6 bases, and 14 bases lay in between. The CDR3 consists of 15 residues. Germline V CDR1 and CDR2: LNHNV, YYDKDF (reference sequence). The chain's CDR3 is CATSRDTGRYAEAFF. As DNA, the CDR3 is TGTGCCACCAGCAGAGATACAGGGAGATACGCTGAAGCTTTCTTT. The full variable domain, with the rest looked up from reference TRBV15 and TRBJ1-1, is DAMVIQNPRYQVTQFGKPVTLSCSQTLNHNVMYWYQQKSSQAPKLLFHYYDKDFNNEADTPDNFQSRRPNTSFCFLDIRSPGLGDTAMYLCATSRDTGRYAEAFFGQGTRLTVV.

The chain uses TRBV6-1 and TRBJ2-1; 8 positions agree with TRBD2. V gave up 2 bases and J gave up 4 bases; unmatched junction bases: 10. This CDR3 spans 17 amino acids. Germline-derived CDR1 and CDR2 are MNHNS and SASEGT. The CDR3 spells CASSEIGSGSTYNEQFF. The DNA for the CDR3 is TGTGCCAGCAGTGAAATCGGGAGCGGGAGTACTTACAATGAGCAGTTCTTC.